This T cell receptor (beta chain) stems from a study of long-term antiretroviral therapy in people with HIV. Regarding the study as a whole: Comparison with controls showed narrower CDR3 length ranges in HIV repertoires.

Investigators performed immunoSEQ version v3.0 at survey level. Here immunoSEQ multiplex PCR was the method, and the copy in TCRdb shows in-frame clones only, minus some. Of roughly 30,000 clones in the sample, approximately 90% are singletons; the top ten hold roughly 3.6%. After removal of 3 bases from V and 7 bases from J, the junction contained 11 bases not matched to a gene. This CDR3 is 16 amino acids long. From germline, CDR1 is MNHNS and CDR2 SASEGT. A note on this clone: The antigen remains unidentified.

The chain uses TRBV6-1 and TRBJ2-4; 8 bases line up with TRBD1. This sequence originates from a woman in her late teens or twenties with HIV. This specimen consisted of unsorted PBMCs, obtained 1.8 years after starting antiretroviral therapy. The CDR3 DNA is TGTGCCAGCAGTGAGCCCGGACAGGGAGCAGGGAACATTCAGTACTTC. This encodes CASSEPGQGAGNIQYF.